A selection of T cell receptor beta chains follows, all from one sample in a study of T cells expressing NK-cell markers. TCRdb reprocessed the 5' RACE reads and reports one entry per CDR3 protein, with no DNA. The specimen's table records over 200,000 distinct CDR3 sequences. Sample: blood T cells: a sorted CD56 or NKG2C T cell subset, CD4+ or CD8+ T cells, or bulk PBMC T cells (not recorded which). These receptors were collected from a man aged 18 to 30 in good health. Both conserved end residues are part of each CDR3.

V	length	J	CDR3
TRBV7-9	14	TRBJ1-1	CASSLAQGRNEAFF
TRBV5-1	14	TRBJ1-4	CASSLGDGGEKLFF
TRBV3-1	13	TRBJ1-2	CASSQQGLYGYTF
TRBV20-1	16	TRBJ2-1	CSAPKSPGLKYNEQFF
TRBV30	15	TRBJ2-5	CAWSLGLADKETQYF
TRBV11-3	18	TRBJ2-1	CASSLVAAGGISYNEQFF
TRBV6-1	18	TRBJ2-1	CASSPLGPGLANNNEQFF
TRBV18	15	TRBJ2-3	CASSPRSLSTDTQYF
TRBV5-4	16	TRBJ2-5	CASSPRTFLTQETQYF
TRBV20-1	13	TRBJ1-6	CSARGGQVEPLHF
TRBV12-3/TRBV12-4	12	TRBJ2-7	CASRPTSGLQYF
TRBV15	14	TRBJ2-1	CATQRGGDYNEQFF
TRBV10-3	14	TRBJ1-1	CAISEEGARTEAFF
TRBV20-1	13	TRBJ2-5	CSASGTGQETQYF
TRBV21-1	12	TRBJ1-5	CASSKVHQPQHF
TRBV12-3/TRBV12-4	12	TRBJ1-1	CASGLRDTEAFF
TRBV5-1	13	TRBJ2-1	CASSFGGRNEQFF
TRBV20-1	14	TRBJ2-1	CSATPGGPVDEQFF
TRBV18	16	TRBJ2-5	CASSSTTSGSSETQYF
TRBV7-2	15	TRBJ2-5	CASSITGAEVGTQYF
TRBV5-4	18	TRBJ2-3	CASSWGTSGSRRTDTQYF
TRBV11-2	15	TRBJ2-2	CASSLLTGRAGELFF
TRBV6-5	16	TRBJ1-1	CASSYSSTGMNTEAFF
TRBV2	13	TRBJ1-4	CASSGTGNGKLFF
TRBV10-3	16	TRBJ1-5	CAITLWGRYSNQPQHF
TRBV2	12	TRBJ1-1	CASNRLAGEAFF
TRBV20-1	12	TRBJ1-4	CSANDRNEKLFF
TRBV20-1	14	TRBJ2-1	CSATPGLAGVEQFF
TRBV3-1	17	TRBJ2-1	CASSQGGRWIGSNEQFF
TRBV18	15	TRBJ1-6	CASSPQGVYNSPLHF
TRBV5-1	14	TRBJ1-1	CASRLEGAQTEAFF
TRBV5-1	17	TRBJ2-3	CASSSSLSSGIPDTQYF
TRBV20-1	16	TRBJ2-1	CSAQIGSSGRSNEQFF
TRBV6-1	14	TRBJ1-1	CASRDRVTNTEAFF
TRBV7-8	19	TRBJ2-3	CASSSHFSSGARSTDTQYF
TRBV12-3/TRBV12-4	14	TRBJ1-6	CASRLPGQGATLHF
TRBV7-2	15	TRBJ2-5	CASSVPSGLGETQYF